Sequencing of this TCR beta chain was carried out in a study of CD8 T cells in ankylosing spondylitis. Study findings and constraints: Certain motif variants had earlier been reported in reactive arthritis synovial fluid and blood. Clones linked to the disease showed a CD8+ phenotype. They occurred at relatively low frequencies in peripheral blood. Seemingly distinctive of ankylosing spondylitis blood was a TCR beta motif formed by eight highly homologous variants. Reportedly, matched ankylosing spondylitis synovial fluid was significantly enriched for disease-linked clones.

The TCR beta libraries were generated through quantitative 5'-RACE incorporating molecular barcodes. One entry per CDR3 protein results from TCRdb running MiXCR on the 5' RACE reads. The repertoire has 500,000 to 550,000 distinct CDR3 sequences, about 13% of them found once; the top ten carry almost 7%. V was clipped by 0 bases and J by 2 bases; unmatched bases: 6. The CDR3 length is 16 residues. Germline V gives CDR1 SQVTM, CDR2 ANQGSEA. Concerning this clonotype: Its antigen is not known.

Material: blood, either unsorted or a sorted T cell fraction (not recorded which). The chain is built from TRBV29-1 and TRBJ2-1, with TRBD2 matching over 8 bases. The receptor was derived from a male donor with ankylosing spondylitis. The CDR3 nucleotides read TGCAGCGTTGAAGAAGGTAGCGGGATGCCCTACAATGAGCAGTTCTTC. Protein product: CSVEEGSGMPYNEQFF.